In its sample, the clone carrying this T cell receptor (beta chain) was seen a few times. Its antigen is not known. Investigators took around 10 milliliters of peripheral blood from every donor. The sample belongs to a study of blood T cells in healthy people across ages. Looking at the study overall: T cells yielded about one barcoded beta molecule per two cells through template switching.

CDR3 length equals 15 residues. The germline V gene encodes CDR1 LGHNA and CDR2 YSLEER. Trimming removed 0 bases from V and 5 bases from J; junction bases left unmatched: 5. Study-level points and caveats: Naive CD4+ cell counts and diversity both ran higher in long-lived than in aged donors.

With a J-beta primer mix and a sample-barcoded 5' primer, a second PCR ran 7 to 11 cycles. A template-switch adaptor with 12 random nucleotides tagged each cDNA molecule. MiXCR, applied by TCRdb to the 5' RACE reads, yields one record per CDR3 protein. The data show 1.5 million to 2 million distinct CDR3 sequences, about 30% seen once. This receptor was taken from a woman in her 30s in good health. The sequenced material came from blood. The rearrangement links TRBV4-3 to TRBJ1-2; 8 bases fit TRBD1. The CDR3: CASSQEPGGGYGYTF. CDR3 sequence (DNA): TGCGCCAGCAGCCAAGAGCCAGGGGGCGGGTATGGCTACACCTTC.